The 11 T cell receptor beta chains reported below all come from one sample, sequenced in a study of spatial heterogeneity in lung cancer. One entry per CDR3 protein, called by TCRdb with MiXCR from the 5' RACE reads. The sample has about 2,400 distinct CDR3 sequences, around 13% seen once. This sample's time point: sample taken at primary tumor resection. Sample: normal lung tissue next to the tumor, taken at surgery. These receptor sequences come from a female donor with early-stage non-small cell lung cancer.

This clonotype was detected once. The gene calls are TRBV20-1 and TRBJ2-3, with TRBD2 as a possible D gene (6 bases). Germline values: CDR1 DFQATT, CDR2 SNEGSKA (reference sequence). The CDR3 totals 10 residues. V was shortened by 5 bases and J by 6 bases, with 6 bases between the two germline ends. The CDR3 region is CSAGRDTQYF. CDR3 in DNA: TGCAGTGCTGGGAGGGATACGCAGTATTTT.

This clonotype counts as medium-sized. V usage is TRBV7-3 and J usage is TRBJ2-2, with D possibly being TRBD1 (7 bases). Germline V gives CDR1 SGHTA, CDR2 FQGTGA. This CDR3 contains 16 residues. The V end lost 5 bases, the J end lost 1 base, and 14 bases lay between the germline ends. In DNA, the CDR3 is TGTGCCAGCAGCCACCAGGGGGGTAGGAACACCGGGGAGCTGTTTTTT. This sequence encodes CASSHQGGRNTGELFF.

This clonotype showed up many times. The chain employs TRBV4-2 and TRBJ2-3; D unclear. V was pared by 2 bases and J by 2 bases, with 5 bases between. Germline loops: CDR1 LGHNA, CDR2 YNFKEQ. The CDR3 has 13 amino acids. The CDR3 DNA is TGTGCCAGCAGCCAAACCCACACAGATACGCAGTATTTT. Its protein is CASSQTHTDTQYF.

The CDR3 nucleotides read TGTGCCAGTAGTATGTCATCCGAGAGCTCCTACGAGCAGTACTTC. It yields the protein CASSMSSESSYEQYF. The genes are TRBV19 and TRBJ2-7; D remains ambiguous. CDR3 size: 15 residues. Per germline, CDR1 LNHDA and CDR2 SQIVND (reference sequence). V shed 3 bases and J shed 0 bases, with 12 bases lying between them. Based on the CDR3 plus reference TRBV19 and TRBJ2-7, the full variable domain is DGGITQSPKYLFRKEGQNVTLSCEQNLNHDAMYWYRQDPGQGLRLIYYSQIVNDFQKGDIAEGYSVSREKKESFPLTVTSAQKNPTAFYLCASSMSSESSYEQYFGPGTRLTVT.

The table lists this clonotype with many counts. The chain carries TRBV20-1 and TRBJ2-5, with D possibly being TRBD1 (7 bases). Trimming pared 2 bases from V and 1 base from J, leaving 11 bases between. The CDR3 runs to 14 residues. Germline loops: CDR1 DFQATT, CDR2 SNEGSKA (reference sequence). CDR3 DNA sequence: TGCAGTGCTAGACGGGGGACAGCCCAAGAGACCCAGTACTTC. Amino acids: CSARRGTAQETQYF.

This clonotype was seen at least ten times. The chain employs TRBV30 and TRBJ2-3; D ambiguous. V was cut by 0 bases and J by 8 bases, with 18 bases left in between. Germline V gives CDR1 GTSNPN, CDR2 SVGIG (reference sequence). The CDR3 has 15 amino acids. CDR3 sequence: CAWSVTLTVSSTQYF. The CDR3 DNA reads TGTGCCTGGAGTGTAACCCTCACAGTCTCTAGTACGCAGTATTTT. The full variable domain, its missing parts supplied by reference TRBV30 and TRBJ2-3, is SQTIHQWPATLVQPVGSPLSLECTVEGTSNPNLYWYRQAAGRGLQLLFYSVGIGQISSEVPQNLSASRPQDRQFILSSKKLLLSDSGFYLCAWSVTLTVSSTQYFGPGTRLTVL.

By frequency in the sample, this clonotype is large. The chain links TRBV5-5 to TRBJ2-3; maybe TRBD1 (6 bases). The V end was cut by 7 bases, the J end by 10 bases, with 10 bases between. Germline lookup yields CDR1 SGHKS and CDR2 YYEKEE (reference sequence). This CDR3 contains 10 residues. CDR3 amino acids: CASSQGPQYF. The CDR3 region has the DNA TGTGCCAGCTCCCAGGGGCCGCAGTATTTT.

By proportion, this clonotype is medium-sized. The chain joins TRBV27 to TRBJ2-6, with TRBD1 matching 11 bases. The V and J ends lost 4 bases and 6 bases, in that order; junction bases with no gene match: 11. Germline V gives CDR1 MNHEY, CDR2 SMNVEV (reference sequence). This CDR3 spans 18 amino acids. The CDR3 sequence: CASSSLGQGEWVANVLTF. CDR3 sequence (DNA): TGTGCCAGCAGTTCCTTGGGACAGGGGGAATGGGTGGCCAACGTCCTGACTTTC.

CDR3 sequence reads: CASSLGRVAYEQYF. The CDR3 region has the DNA TGTGCCAGCAGTTTGGGCAGGGTTGCCTACGAGCAGTACTTC. The chain has TRBV28 and TRBJ2-7; weak D call: TRBD1 (5 bases). From germline, CDR1 is MDHEN and CDR2 SYDVKM. Trimming took off 3 bases at V and 2 bases at J, with 11 bases between the two ends. The CDR3 loop spans 14 amino acids.

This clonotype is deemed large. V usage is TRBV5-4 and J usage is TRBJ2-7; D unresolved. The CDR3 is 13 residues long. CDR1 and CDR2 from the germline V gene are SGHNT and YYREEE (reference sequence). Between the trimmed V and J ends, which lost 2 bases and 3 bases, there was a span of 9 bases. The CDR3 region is CASSLRLNYEQYF. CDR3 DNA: TGTGCCAGCAGCTTAAGGTTGAACTACGAGCAGTACTTC.

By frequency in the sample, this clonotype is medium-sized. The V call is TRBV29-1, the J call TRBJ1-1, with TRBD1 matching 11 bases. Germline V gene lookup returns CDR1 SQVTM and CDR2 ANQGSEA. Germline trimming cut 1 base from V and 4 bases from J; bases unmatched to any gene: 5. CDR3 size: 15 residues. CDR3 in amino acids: CSVEVRTGGGTEAFF. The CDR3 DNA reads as TGCAGCGTTGAAGTGAGGACAGGGGGCGGCACTGAAGCTTTCTTT. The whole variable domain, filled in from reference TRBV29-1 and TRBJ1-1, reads SAVISQKPSRDICQRGTSLTIQCQVDSQVTMMFWYRQQPGQSLTLIATANQGSEATYESGFVIDKFPISRPNLTFSTLTVSNMSPEDSSIYLCSVEVRTGGGTEAFFGQGTRLTVV.